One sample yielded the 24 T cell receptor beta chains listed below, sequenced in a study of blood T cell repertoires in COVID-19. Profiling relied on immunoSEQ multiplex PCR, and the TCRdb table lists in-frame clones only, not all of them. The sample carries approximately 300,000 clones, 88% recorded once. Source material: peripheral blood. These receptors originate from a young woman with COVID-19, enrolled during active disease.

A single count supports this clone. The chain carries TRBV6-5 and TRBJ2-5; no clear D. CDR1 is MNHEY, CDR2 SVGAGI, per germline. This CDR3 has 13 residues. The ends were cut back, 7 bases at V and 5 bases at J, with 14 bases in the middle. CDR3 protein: CASTPTGRETQYF. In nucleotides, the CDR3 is TGTGCCAGCACTCCTACCGGTCGGGAGACCCAGTACTTC.

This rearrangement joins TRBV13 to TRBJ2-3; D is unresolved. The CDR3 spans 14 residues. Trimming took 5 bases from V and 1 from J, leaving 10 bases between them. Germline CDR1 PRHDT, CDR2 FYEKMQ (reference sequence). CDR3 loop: CASSPPSGTDTQYF. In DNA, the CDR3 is TGTGCCAGCAGCCCGCCCTCAGGCACAGATACGCAGTATTTT. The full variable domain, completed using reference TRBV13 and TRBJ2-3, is AAGVIQSPRHLIKEKRETATLKCYPIPRHDTVYWYQQGPGQDPQFLISFYEKMQSDKGSIPDRFSAQQFSDYHSELNMSSLELGDSALYFCASSPPSGTDTQYFGPGTRLTVL.

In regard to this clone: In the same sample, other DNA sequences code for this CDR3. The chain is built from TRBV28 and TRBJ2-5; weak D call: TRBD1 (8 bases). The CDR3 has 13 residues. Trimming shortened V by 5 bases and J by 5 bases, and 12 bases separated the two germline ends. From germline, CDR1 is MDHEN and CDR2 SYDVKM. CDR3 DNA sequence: TGTGCCAGCAGTCTACAGGGGGGGGAGACCCAGTACTTC. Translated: CASSLQGGETQYF.

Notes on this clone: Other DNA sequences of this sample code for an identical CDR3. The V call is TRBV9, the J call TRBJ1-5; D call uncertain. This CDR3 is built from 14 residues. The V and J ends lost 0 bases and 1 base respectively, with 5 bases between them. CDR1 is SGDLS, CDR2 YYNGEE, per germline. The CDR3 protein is CASSVGGSNQPQHF. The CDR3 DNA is TGTGCCAGCAGCGTAGGAGGGAGCAATCAGCCCCAGCATTTT.

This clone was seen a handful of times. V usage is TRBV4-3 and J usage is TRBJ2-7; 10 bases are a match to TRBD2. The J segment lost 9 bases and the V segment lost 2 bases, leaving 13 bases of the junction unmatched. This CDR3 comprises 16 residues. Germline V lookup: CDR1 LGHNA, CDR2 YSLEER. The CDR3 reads CASSQTTSGVGFGQYF. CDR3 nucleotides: TGCGCCAGCAGCCAAACTACTAGCGGGGTCGGCTTTGGGCAGTACTTC.

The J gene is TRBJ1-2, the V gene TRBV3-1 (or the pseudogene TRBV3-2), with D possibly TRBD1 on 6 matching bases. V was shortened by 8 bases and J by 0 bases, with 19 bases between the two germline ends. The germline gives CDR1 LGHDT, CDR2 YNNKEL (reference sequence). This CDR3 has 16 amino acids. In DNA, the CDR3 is TGTGCCAGCGTCAAGGGCCGGACAGTGGCTAACTATGGCTACACCTTC. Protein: CASVKGRTVANYGYTF.

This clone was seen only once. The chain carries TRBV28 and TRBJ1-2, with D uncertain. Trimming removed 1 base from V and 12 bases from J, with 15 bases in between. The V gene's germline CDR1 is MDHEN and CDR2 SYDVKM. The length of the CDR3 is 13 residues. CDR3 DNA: TGTGCCAGCAGTTTATTATCCCCCTCGGTAAACACCTTC. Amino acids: CASSLLSPSVNTF.

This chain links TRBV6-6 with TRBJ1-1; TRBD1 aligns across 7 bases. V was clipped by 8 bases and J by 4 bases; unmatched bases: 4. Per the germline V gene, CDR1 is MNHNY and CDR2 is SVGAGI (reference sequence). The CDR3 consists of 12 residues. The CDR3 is CASRQGITEAFF. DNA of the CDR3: TGTGCCAGCCGACAGGGAATCACTGAAGCTTTCTTT.

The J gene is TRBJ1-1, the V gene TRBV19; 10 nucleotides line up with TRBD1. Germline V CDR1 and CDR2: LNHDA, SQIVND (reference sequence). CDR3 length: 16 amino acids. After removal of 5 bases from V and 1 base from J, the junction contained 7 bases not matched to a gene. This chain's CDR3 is CASSSRQGAENTEAFF. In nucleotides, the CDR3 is TGTGCCAGTAGTTCGAGACAGGGGGCAGAGAACACTGAAGCTTTCTTT. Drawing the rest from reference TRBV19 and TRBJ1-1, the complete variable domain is DGGITQSPKYLFRKEGQNVTLSCEQNLNHDAMYWYRQDPGQGLRLIYYSQIVNDFQKGDIAEGYSVSREKKESFPLTVTSAQKNPTAFYLCASSSRQGAENTEAFFGQGTRLTVV.

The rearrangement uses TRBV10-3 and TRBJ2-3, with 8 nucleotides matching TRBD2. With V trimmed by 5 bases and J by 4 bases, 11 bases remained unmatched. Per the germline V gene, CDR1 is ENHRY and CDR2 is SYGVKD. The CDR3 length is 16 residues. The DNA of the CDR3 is TGTGCCATCAGTAGGGGGATCATGCGGGAGGCAGATACGCAGTATTTT. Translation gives CAISRGIMREADTQYF.

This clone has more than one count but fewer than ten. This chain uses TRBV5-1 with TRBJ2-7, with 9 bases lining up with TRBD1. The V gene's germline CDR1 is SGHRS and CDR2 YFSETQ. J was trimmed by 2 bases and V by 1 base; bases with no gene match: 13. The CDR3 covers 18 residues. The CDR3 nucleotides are TGCGCCAGCAGCTTGTTGGGACAGGGACCCGGGGTGGCCTACGAGCAGTACTTC. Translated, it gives CASSLLGQGPGVAYEQYF.

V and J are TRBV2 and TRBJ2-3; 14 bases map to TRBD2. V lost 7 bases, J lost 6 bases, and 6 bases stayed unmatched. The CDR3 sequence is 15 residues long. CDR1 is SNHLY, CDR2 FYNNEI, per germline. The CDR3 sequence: CASNPGTSGSDTQYF. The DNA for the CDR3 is TGTGCCAGCAACCCCGGGACTAGCGGGAGTGATACGCAGTATTTT.

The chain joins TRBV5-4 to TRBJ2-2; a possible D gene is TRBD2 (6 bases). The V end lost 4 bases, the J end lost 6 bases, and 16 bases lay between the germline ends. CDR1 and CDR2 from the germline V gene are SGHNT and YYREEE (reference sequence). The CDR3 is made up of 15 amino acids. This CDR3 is CASSRGVSHAGELFF. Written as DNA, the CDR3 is TGTGCCAGCAGCCGCGGGGTCAGCCACGCCGGGGAGCTGTTTTTT. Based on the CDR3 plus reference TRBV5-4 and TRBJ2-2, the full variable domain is ETGVTQSPTHLIKTRGQQVTLRCSSQSGHNTVSWYQQALGQGPQFIFQYYREEENGRGNFPPRFSGLQFPNYSSELNVNALELDDSALYLCASSRGVSHAGELFFGEGSRLTVL.

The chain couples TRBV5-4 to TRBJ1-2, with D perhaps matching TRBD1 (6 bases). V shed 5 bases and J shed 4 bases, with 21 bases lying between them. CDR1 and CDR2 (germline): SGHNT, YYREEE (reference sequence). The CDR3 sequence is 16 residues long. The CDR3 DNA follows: TGTGCCAGCAGTGTATGGGGCACACAGGGCCGCTATGGCTACACCTTC. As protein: CASSVWGTQGRYGYTF.

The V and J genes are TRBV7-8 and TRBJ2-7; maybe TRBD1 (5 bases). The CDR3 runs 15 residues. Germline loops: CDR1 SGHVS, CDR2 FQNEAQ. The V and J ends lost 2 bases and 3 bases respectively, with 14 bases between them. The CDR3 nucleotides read TGTGCCAGCAGCTTAATCGCAGGGCCGATCTACGAGCAGTACTTC. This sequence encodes CASSLIAGPIYEQYF.

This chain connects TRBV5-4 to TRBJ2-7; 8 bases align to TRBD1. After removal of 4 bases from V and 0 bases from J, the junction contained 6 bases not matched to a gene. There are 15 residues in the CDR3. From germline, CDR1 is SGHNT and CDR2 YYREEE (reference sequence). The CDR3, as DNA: TGTGCCAGCAGCATGGGACAGGCCCCCTCCTACGAGCAGTACTTC. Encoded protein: CASSMGQAPSYEQYF.

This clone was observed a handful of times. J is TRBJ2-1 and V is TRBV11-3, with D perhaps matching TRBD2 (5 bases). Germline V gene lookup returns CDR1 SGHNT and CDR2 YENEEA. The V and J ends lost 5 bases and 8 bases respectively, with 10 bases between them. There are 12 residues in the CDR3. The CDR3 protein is CASSQEGYEQFF. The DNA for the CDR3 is TGTGCCAGCAGCCAAGAGGGATATGAGCAGTTCTTC.

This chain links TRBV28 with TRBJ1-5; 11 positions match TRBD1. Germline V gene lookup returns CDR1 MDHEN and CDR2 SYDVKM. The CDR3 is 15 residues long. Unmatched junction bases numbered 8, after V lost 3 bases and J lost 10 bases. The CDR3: CASSFRTGGYKPQHF. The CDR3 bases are TGTGCCAGCAGTTTCCGGACAGGGGGCTACAAACCCCAGCATTTT.

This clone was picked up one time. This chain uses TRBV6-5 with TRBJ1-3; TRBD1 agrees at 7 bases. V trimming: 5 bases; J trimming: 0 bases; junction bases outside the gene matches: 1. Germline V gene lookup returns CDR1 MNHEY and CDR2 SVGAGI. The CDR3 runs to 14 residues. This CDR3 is CASSRTGSGNTIYF. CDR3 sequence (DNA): TGTGCCAGCAGTCGGACAGGCTCTGGAAACACCATATATTTT.

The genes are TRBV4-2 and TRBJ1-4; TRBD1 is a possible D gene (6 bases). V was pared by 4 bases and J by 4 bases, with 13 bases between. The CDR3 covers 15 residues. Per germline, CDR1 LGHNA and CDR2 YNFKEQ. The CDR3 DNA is TGTGCCAGCAGCCTACGGGAGGGGGATAATGAAAAACTGTTTTTT. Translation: CASSLREGDNEKLFF.

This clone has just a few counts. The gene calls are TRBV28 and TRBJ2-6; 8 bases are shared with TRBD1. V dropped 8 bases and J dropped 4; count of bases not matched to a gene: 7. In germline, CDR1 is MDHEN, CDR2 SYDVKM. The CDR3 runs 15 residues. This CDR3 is CASRDRLNGANVLTF. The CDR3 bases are TGTGCCAGCCGGGACAGGTTGAACGGGGCCAACGTCCTGACTTTC.

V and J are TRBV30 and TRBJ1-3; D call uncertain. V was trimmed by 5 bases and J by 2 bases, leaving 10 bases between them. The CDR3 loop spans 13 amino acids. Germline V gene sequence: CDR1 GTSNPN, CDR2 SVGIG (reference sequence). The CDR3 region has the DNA TGTGCCTGGGCGGGAGAGCCTGGAAACACCATATATTTT. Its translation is CAWAGEPGNTIYF.

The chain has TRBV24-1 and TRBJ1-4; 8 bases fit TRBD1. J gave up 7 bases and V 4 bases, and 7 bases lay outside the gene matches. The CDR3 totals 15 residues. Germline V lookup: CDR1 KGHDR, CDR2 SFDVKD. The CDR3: CATSDPGQGSEKLFF. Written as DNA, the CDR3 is TGTGCCACCAGTGACCCCGGACAGGGAAGTGAAAAACTGTTTTTT.

CDR3 bases: TGTGCCAGCAGCTTAAACGGACTAGCGGGAAACAAGGTACACAATGAGCAGTTCTTC. This encodes CASSLNGLAGNKVHNEQFF. This chain links TRBV11-2 with TRBJ2-1; 12 bases are a match to TRBD2. The germline CDR1 and CDR2 sequences are SGHAT and FQNNGV. V shed 2 bases and J 5 bases; nucleotides not matched to a gene: 13. The CDR3 is 19 amino acids.